This T cell receptor beta chain was found in a study of shared clonotypes between healthy human individuals. Overall study findings and caveats: Specimens sampled were limited to blood, with tissue repertoires likely differing.

The germline CDR1 and CDR2 sequences are SGHRS and YFSETQ. There are 16 residues in the CDR3. The V and J ends lost 0 bases and 1 base respectively, with 13 bases between them. Worth noting for this clone: As yet, its antigen is unknown.

Assay used: immunoSEQ multiplex PCR; TCRdb lists only in-frame clones, some missing. This sample carries 1.6 million or so clones, approximately 98.5% of them seen once, and the ten largest clones take over 0.3%. The rearrangement links TRBV5-1 to TRBJ1-1, with D unresolved. The clonotype originates from a man younger than 40 in good health. The source material was naive CD4+ T cells sorted from blood. This sample's subset: CD45RA+ positively selected. CDR3: CASSLGSGWGNTEAFF. The CDR3 DNA reads TGCGCCAGCAGCTTGGGAAGCGGCTGGGGGAACACTGAAGCTTTCTTT.